One sample yielded the 8 T cell receptor beta chains listed below, sequenced in a study of cytomegalovirus exposure and HLA in healthy donors. The PCR contained 60 Vbeta and 13 Jbeta primers. Assay: immunoSEQ multiplex PCR; the TCRdb copy retains only in-frame clones and omits some. The sample holds under 200,000 clones; more than 65% are singletons and the top ten take about 1.3%. Specimen: PBMCs. The receptors come from a woman aged 45-65 years in good health and CMV-seronegative.

The chain combines TRBV7-9 with TRBJ2-7, with 9 bases identical to TRBD2. Germline V gives CDR1 SEHNR, CDR2 FQNEAQ (reference sequence). This CDR3 spans 17 amino acids. V lost 5 bases, J lost 0 bases, and 11 bases stayed unmatched. CDR3 protein: CASSLYKGLASSYEQYF. The CDR3 DNA reads as TGTGCCAGCAGCCTTTACAAAGGACTAGCGAGCTCCTACGAGCAGTACTTC.

The chain is built from TRBV19 and TRBJ2-1, with TRBD1 as a possible D gene (5 bases). There are 14 residues in the CDR3. Germline lookup yields CDR1 LNHDA and CDR2 SQIVND (reference sequence). Trimming removed 4 bases from V and 5 bases from J, with 12 bases in between. DNA for the CDR3: TGTGCCAGTAGTAGACAGTCCTGGCACAATGAGCAGTTCTTC. It specifies CASSRQSWHNEQFF. Full variable domain (missing parts from reference TRBV19 and TRBJ2-1): DGGITQSPKYLFRKEGQNVTLSCEQNLNHDAMYWYRQDPGQGLRLIYYSQIVNDFQKGDIAEGYSVSREKKESFPLTVTSAQKNPTAFYLCASSRQSWHNEQFFGPGTRLTVL.

The chain employs TRBV28 and TRBJ2-7; 7 nucleotides agree with TRBD2. After removal of 5 bases from V and 3 bases from J, the junction contained 10 bases not matched to a gene. In germline, CDR1 is MDHEN, CDR2 SYDVKM. The CDR3 covers 15 residues. This chain's CDR3 is CASSPGGYAYYEQYF. CDR3 coding DNA: TGTGCCAGCAGTCCCGGGGGGTATGCGTACTACGAGCAGTACTTC. The entire variable domain, with the rest obtained from reference TRBV28 and TRBJ2-7, is as follows: DVKVTQSSRYLVKRTGEKVFLECVQDMDHENMFWYRQDPGLGLRLIYFSYDVKMKEKGDIPEGYSVSREKKERFSLILESASTNQTSMYLCASSPGGYAYYEQYFGPGTRLTVT.

In DNA form, the CDR3 reads TGTGCCAGCCACAGGGGGCAAGAGACCCAGTACTTC. As protein: CASHRGQETQYF. The gene calls are TRBV28 and TRBJ2-5; TRBD1 aligns across 8 bases. Germline V CDR1 and CDR2: MDHEN, SYDVKM. The CDR3 loop spans 12 amino acids. V trimming: 8 bases; J trimming: 2 bases; junction bases outside the gene matches: 1.

This chain uses TRBV6-5 with TRBJ1-1; 11 nucleotides line up with TRBD1. Trimming took 5 bases from V and 5 from J; bases not matched to a gene: 7. The CDR3 contains 15 residues. Germline CDR1 and CDR2: MNHEY and SVGAGI. In DNA form, the CDR3 reads TGTGCCAGCAGTGCGGGACAGGGGGGAAGGACTGAAGCTTTCTTT. The encoded protein is CASSAGQGGRTEAFF.

V gene TRBV7-2 combines with J gene TRBJ2-7; TRBD2 aligns across 7 bases. The CDR3 is 15 residues long. The germline CDR1 and CDR2 sequences are SGHTA and FQGNSA. With V trimmed by 3 bases and J by 0 bases, 5 bases remained unmatched. CDR3 DNA sequence: TGTGCCAGCAGCTTCAGCGGGGCCCCCTCCTACGAGCAGTACTTC. This gives the protein CASSFSGAPSYEQYF.

J is TRBJ2-5 and V is TRBV11-2, with TRBD2 matching 10 bases. CDR1 and CDR2 from the germline V gene are SGHAT and FQNNGV. V lost 3 bases, J lost 7 bases, and 2 bases stayed unmatched. The CDR3 is 13 residues long. CDR3 nucleotides: TGTGCCAGCAGCTTCGTAGCGGGGGGGACCCAGTACTTC. It is translated as CASSFVAGGTQYF.

The gene calls are TRBV6-5 and TRBJ1-2; possibly TRBD1 for D (6 bases). This CDR3 comprises 14 residues. Germline V CDR1 and CDR2: MNHEY, SVGAGI. Deletions cut 2 bases from V and 4 bases from J, with 11 bases between. The CDR3 sequence is CASSYADSSYGYTF. CDR3 DNA sequence: TGTGCCAGCAGTTACGCGGACAGTTCCTATGGCTACACCTTC.